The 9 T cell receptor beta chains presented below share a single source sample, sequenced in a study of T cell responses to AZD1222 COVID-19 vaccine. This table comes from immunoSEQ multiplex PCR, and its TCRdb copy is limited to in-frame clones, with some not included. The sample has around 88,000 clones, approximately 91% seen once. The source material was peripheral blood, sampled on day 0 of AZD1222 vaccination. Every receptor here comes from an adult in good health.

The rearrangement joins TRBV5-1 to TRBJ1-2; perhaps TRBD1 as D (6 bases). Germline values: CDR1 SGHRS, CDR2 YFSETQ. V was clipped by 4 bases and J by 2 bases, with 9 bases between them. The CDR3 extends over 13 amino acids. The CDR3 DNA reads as TGCGCCAGCAGCATAGGGGGAAACTATGGCTACACCTTC. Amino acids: CASSIGGNYGYTF.

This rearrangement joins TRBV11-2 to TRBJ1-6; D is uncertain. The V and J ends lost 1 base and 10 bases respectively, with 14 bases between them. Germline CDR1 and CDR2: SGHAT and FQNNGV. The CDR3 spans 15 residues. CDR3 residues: CASSLGPEGYSPLHF. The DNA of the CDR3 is TGTGCCAGCAGCTTAGGCCCGGAAGGTTACTCACCCCTCCACTTT.

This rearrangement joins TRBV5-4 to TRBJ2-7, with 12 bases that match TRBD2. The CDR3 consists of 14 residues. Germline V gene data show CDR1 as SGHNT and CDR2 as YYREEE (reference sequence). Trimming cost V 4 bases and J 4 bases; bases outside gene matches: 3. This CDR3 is CASSGGLAGYEQYF. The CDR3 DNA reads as TGTGCCAGCAGCGGCGGACTAGCGGGATACGAGCAGTACTTC.

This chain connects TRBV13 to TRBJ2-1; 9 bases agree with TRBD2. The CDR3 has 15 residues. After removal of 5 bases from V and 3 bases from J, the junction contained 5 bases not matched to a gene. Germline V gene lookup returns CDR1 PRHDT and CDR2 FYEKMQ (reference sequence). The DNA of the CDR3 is TGTGCCAGCAGCATAGCGGGGGAGCTCTACAATGAGCAGTTCTTC. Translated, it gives CASSIAGELYNEQFF. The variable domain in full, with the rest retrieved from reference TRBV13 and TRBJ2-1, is AAGVIQSPRHLIKEKRETATLKCYPIPRHDTVYWYQQGPGQDPQFLISFYEKMQSDKGSIPDRFSAQQFSDYHSELNMSSLELGDSALYFCASSIAGELYNEQFFGPGTRLTVL.

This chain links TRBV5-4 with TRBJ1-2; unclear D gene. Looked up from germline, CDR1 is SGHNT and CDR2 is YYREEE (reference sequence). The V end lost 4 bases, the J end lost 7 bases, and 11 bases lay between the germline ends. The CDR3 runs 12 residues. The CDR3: CASSNWTFGYTF. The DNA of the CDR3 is TGTGCCAGCAGCAACTGGACCTTTGGCTACACCTTC.

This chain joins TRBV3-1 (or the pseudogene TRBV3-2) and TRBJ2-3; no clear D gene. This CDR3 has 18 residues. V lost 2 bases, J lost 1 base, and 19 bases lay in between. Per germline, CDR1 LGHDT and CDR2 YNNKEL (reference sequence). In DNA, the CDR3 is TGTGCCAGCAGCCAATTCTCGGTACGGGCCACCGGCACAGATACGCAGTATTTT. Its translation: CASSQFSVRATGTDTQYF.

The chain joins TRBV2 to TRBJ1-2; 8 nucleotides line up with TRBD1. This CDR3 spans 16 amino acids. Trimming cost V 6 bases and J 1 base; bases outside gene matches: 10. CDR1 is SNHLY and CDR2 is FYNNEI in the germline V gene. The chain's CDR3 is CASRDPGTGDNYGYTF. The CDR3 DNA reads TGTGCCAGCAGGGATCCCGGGACAGGCGATAACTATGGCTACACCTTC.

This CDR3 is CAISEASRVGGELFF. The CDR3 DNA reads TGTGCCATCAGTGAAGCGTCGAGGGTCGGAGGGGAGCTGTTTTTT. The J gene is TRBJ2-2, the V gene TRBV10-3, with D perhaps TRBD2 (5 bases). Germline CDR1 is ENHRY and CDR2 is SYGVKD. The V gene lost 3 bases and the J gene lost 8 bases, with 16 bases spanning the gap. The CDR3 loop spans 15 amino acids.

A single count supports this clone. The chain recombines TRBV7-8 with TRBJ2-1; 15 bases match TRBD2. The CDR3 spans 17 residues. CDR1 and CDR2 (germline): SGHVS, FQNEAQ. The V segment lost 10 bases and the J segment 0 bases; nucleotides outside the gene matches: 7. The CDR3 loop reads CATGTSGRRDSYNEQFF. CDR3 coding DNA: TGTGCCACCGGGACTAGCGGGAGGCGGGACTCCTACAATGAGCAGTTCTTC.